This T cell receptor (beta chain) was identified during a study of T cell clonotyping in hematopoietic cell transplantation. Stated time point: recipient sample about 28 days before transplant, after cytoreduction. Findings of the study overall: Recipient TCR diversity dropped after transplant; expanded clonotypes rose from day 30 to 180.

The sample holds one count of this clone. As yet, its antigen is unknown. This CDR3 has 18 amino acids. Germline assignment: CDR1 MGHRA and CDR2 YSYEKL. Data came from immunoSEQ multiplex PCR; TCRdb stores just in-frame clones and leaves some out. In the table there are thousands of clones, approximately 84% of which are singletons. The clonotype was recovered from a woman aged 55-69 years with acute myeloid leukemia. Some clones in this sample may be carry-over from other donors' samples. The chain employs TRBV4-1 and TRBJ2-5, with 9 bases lining up with TRBD1. The J call is uncertain, as TRBJ2-7 better fits the DNA end. This specimen was peripheral blood mononuclear cells, taken before stem cell transplant. CDR3 DNA: TGCGCCAGCAGCCGGGCCGGACAGGGGCCGTCCCTCTCCTACGAGCAGTACTTC. Amino acid sequence: CASSRAGQGPSLSYEQYF.